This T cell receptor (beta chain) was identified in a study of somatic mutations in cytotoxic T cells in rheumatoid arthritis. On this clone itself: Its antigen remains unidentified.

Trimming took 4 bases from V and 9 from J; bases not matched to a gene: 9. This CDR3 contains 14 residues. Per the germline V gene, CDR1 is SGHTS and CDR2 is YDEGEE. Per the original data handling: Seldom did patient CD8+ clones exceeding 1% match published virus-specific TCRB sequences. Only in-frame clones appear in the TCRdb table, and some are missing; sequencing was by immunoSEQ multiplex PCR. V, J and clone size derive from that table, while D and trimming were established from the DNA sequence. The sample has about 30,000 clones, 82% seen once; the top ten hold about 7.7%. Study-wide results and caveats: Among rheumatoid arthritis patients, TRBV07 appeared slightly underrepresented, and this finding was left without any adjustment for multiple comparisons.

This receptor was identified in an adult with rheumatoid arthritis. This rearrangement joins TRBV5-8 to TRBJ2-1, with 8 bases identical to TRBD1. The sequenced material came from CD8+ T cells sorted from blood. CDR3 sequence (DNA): TGTGCCAGCAGCCCCCAGAAGACAGGGGTTGAGCAGTTCTTC. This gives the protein CASSPQKTGVEQFF.